The rows below give T cell receptor beta chains drawn from one sample of a study of cytomegalovirus exposure and HLA in healthy donors. Profiling relied on immunoSEQ multiplex PCR, and the TCRdb table lists in-frame clones only, not all of them. The table shows approximately 200,000 clones, with roughly 83% occurring only once. The sequenced material came from PBMCs. These receptors came from a boy under 18 in good health and CMV-seronegative. Both conserved end residues are part of each CDR3. D genes are given only for firm matches. Size values are once, few and many counts, or a class for expanded clones, and some rows have none.

V	J	D	size	DNA	CDR3
TRBV7-9	TRBJ1-1	NA	NA	TGTGCCAGCAGCGCCGCGACTACGGCTTTCTTT	CASSAATTAFF
TRBV27	TRBJ1-1	NA	once	TGTGCCAGCACCTCAGGGGAAAGGAACACTGAAGCTTTCTTT	CASTSGERNTEAFF
TRBV5-1	TRBJ1-2	TRBD1	NA	TGCGCCAGCAGCTTGGGACAGGGGATCCATGGCTACACCTTC	CASSLGQGIHGYTF
TRBV4-1	TRBJ1-1	NA	NA	TGCGCCAGCAGCCCTGACTTATGGGTCCCGAACACTGAAGCTTTCTTT	CASSPDLWVPNTEAFF
TRBV6-1	TRBJ2-5	NA	NA	TGTGCCAGCAGTGAATCCCGGGCAGGGGATAACTTC	CASSESRAGDNF
TRBV27	TRBJ1-2	NA	NA	TGTGCCAGCAGGGGTAACGGGTACTATGGCTACACCTTC	CASRGNGYYGYTF
TRBV7-9	TRBJ2-4	TRBD1	NA	TGTGCCAGCAGCTTAGAAGGCTCCAGGGGGAACATTCAGTACTTC	CASSLEGSRGNIQYF
TRBV10-3	TRBJ2-5	TRBD1	NA	TGTGCCATCAGTGAGTCGAGGGACAGGGCTTTTGTCGAGACCCAGTACTTC	CAISESRDRAFVETQYF
TRBV6-5	TRBJ1-2	NA	NA	TGTGCCAGCAGTTCCCTCGGCGGGGGAGGTGGCTACACCTTC	CASSSLGGGGGYTF
TRBV7-9	TRBJ1-3	NA	once	TGTGCCAGCAGCTTAAGTAGCACTGGAAACACCATATATTTT	CASSLSSTGNTIYF
TRBV7-9	TRBJ1-1	NA	NA	TGTTCCAGCAGCTTAGTTGGCCCTGAAGCTTTCTTT	CSSSLVGPEAFF
TRBV30	TRBJ2-3	TRBD2	NA	TGTGCCTGGAGTTCGAGCGGGATTTTAGCAGATACGCAGTATTTT	CAWSSSGILADTQYF
TRBV27	TRBJ2-7	TRBD1	NA	TGTGCCAGCGTTGCGGCGGGACAGGGAACCTACGAGCAGTACTTC	CASVAAGQGTYEQYF
TRBV11-3	TRBJ2-7	TRBD2	NA	TGTGCCAGCAGGCCCGGGGAGGGTATGTACGAGCAGTACTTC	CASRPGEGMYEQYF
TRBV5-5	TRBJ1-2	TRBD1	NA	TGTGCCAGCAGTCACGACAGGGGGGATGGCTACACCTTC	CASSHDRGDGYTF